The source of this TCR beta chain is a study of blood T cell repertoires in COVID-19. Study-level background: Collection of acute and convalescent COVID-19 samples took place in the United States, Italy and Spain. The analysed material was cDNA or gDNA that came from T cells, B-cell-depleted T cells, or PBMCs.

There are a few counts of this clone. In the study's own analysis: Using reference gene primer amplification, nucleated cell counts were estimated. The protocol was immunoSEQ multiplex PCR, while the TCRdb copy is restricted to in-frame clones and leaves out a portion. That table is the source of V, J and clone size, and D and trimming were worked out from the DNA. The table shows under 200,000 clones, with 80% to 90% occurring only once. During active infection, Seattle patients enrolled and were then monitored through disease. V was pared by 0 bases and J by 4 bases, with 6 bases of the junction left unmatched. Per the germline V gene, CDR1 is MGHRA and CDR2 is YSYEKL. This CDR3 region has 16 residues.

The sequenced sample was peripheral blood. V and J are TRBV4-1 and TRBJ2-1; 7 nucleotides match TRBD1. This TCR derives from a woman in her sixties or seventies with COVID-19, enrolled during active disease. The CDR3 protein is CASSQEWTGVYNEQFF. Written as DNA, the CDR3 is TGCGCCAGCAGCCAAGAATGGACAGGTGTATACAATGAGCAGTTCTTC.